The rows below give T cell receptor beta chains drawn from one sample of a study of a mutant IDH1 vaccine in newly diagnosed glioma. No antigen is known for these receptors. The repertoire was sequenced with immunoSEQ multiplex PCR; TCRdb's copy has only in-frame clones and lacks some. The sample yields about 56,000 clones, roughly 80% seen once. The specimen comprised PBMCs, sampled from a glioma patient whose treatment included an IDH1 peptide vaccine. These receptors were obtained from a man in his fifties with glioma. CDR3s leave out the opening cysteine and the closing phenylalanine or tryptophan. The order of the fields is V gene, clone size, J gene, CDR3 protein. Where a row states a size, it is once, few, many or the class of an expanded clone; other rows omit it.

TRBV9	-	TRBJ1-4	ASTRVLWGRDEKLF
TRBV6-1	few	TRBJ1-2	ASSLGGSNGYT
TRBV4-2	few	TRBJ1-1	ASSQMTTTEAF
TRBV29-1	once	TRBJ2-3	SSGLGGGTDTQY
TRBV15	-	TRBJ1-2	ATSLVRVGYGYT
TRBV28	-	TRBJ2-7	ASRSINYEQY
TRBV28	-	TRBJ1-2	ASRNDRGNYGYT
TRBV6-1	-	TRBJ2-5	ASSEALGEETQY
TRBV6-6	-	TRBJ2-7	ASSYFREDSSYEQY
TRBV7-9	-	TRBJ2-1	ASSLITGIDEQF
TRBV2	-	TRBJ2-6	ASSEALLGANVLT
TRBV5-1	once	TRBJ2-5	ASSPWTTQETQY
TRBV7-2	-	TRBJ1-1	ASTQGTANTEAF
TRBV30	-	TRBJ2-1	AWRVSRVLAGSNEQF
TRBV2	-	TRBJ2-7	ASSDSSYEQY
TRBV2	-	TRBJ2-2	ASEEGPRGTGELF
TRBV6-1	-	TRBJ2-7	ASTLGDNEQY
TRBV10-3	-	TRBJ2-6	AISESTGWFGGAGANVLT
TRBV6-5	-	TRBJ1-4	ASRNGGNEKLF
TRBV18	-	TRBJ1-5	ASSPQPPGSNQPQH
TRBV6-1	-	TRBJ2-5	ASTATAAETQY